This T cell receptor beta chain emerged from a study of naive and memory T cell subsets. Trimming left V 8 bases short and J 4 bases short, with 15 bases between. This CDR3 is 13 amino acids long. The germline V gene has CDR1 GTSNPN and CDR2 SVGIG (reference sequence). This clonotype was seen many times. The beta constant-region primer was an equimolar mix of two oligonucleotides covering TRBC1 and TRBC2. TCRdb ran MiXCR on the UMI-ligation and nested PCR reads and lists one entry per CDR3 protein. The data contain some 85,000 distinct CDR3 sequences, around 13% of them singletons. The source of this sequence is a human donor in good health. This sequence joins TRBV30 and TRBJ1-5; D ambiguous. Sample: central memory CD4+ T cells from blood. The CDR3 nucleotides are TGTGCCCTAAACGGGGAGAAGAATCAGCCCCAGCATTTT. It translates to CALNGEKNQPQHF.